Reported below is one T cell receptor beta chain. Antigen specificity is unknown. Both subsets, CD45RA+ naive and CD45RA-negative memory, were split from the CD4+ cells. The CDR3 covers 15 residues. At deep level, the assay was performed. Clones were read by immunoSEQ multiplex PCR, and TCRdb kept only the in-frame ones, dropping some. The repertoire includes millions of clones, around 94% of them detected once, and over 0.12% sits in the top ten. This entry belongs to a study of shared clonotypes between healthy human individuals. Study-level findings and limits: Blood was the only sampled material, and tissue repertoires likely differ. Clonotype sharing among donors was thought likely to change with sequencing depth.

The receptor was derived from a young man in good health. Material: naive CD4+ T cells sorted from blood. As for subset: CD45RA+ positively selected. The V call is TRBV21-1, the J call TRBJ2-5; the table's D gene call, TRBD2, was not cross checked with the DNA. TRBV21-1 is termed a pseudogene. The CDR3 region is CASTSFGGIQETQYF. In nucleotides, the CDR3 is TGTGCCAGCACCTCTTTTGGCGGAATCCAAGAGACCCAGTACTTC.